The clone carrying this TCR beta chain was detected only once. The entry originates in a study of T cells after somatic rescue of genetic block. The CDR3 has 16 residues. The V and J ends lost 3 bases and 3 bases, in that order; junction bases with no gene match: 7. Per germline, CDR1 MNHEY and CDR2 SMNVEV (reference sequence). TCRdb keeps only in-frame clones here, not all; method: immunoSEQ multiplex PCR. The repertoire consists of about 63,000 clones, with about 91% occurring once and the leading ten covering about 3%. This clonotype originated in a man aged 35 to 55. The V gene is TRBV27, the J gene TRBJ1-5; the match to TRBD1 covers 8 bases. The sequenced material came from peripheral blood mononuclear cells (PBMCs). This chain's CDR3 is CASSFLGQGSNQPQHF. The CDR3, as DNA: TGTGCCAGCAGTTTCCTCGGACAGGGATCCAATCAGCCCCAGCATTTT.